A single sample gave rise to the 27 T cell receptor beta chains below, sequenced in a study of response to subunit inactivated influenza vaccine. Via MiXCR, TCRdb re-called the RT-PCR reads, giving one row per CDR3 protein. Here the sample spans fewer than 250,000 distinct CDR3 sequences, about 15% being singletons. Specimen: CD8+ T cells sorted from PBMCs, collected about 5 days after vaccination. These receptors all come from a man in his fifties who received an inactivated influenza vaccine.

In its sample, this clonotype was seen many times. This sequence joins TRBV4-2 and TRBJ1-1, with TRBD1 matching over 8 bases. The CDR3 loop spans 17 amino acids. V trimming: 0 bases; J trimming: 4 bases; junction bases outside the gene matches: 10. CDR1 is LGHNA and CDR2 is YNFKEQ in the germline V gene. The CDR3 DNA is TGTGCCAGCAGCCAAGAAGACCGGACAGGGTGGACCACTGAAGCTTTCTTT. It specifies CASSQEDRTGWTTEAFF.

This clonotype has just a few counts. The junction does not match germline at one end; this may be a read error. Written as DNA, the CDR3 is TGTGCCACCACGGCGGGTTCCTCCAATGAGCAGTTCTTC. Amino acid sequence: CATTAGSSNEQFF. This chain uses TRBV24-1 with TRBJ2-1, with D possibly matching TRBD2 (5 bases). Per germline, CDR1 KGHDR and CDR2 SFDVKD. CDR3 length equals 13 residues.

There are a few counts of this clonotype. The chain has TRBV3-1 and TRBJ1-6; 9 positions agree with TRBD1. In germline, CDR1 is LGHDT, CDR2 YNNKEL (reference sequence). The CDR3 is 18 amino acids. J was trimmed by 10 bases and V by 0 bases; bases with no gene match: 13. CDR3 sequence reads: CASSQEGNVGTGYSPLHF. The DNA of the CDR3 is TGTGCCAGCAGCCAAGAGGGGAACGTCGGGACAGGGTACTCACCCCTCCACTTT.

At least ten counts were recorded for this clonotype. Here the CDR3 omits its conserved ending phenylalanine or tryptophan, so a read error is the likely source. The DNA is left out, because the CDR3 cannot be placed on it with certainty; the CDR3 is given as TCRdb lists it. V and J are TRBV15 and TRBJ2-5. Ends included, the CDR3 has 11 residues. Germline CDR1 is LNHNV and CDR2 is YYDKDF (reference sequence). The CDR3: CATKTGPKWQL.

There are many counts of this clonotype. V and J are TRBV4-3 and TRBJ2-7, with 8 bases that match TRBD1. J was trimmed by 4 bases and V by 1 base; bases with no gene match: 6. Germline loops: CDR1 LGHNA, CDR2 YSLEER. The CDR3 spans 15 residues. The CDR3 sequence is CASSQVGDRGYEQYF. CDR3 DNA sequence: TGCGCCAGCAGCCAAGTGGGCGACAGGGGTTACGAGCAGTACTTC.

This chain joins TRBV25-1 and TRBJ2-1, with D possibly being TRBD1 (7 bases). The CDR3 totals 15 residues. Trimming removed 7 bases from V and 3 bases from J, with 16 bases in between. Germline V gene sequence: CDR1 MGHDK, CDR2 SYGVNS. The chain's CDR3 is CASIGGQGVYNEQFF. CDR3 coding DNA: TGTGCCAGCATAGGGGGGCAGGGGGTCTACAATGAGCAGTTCTTC.

This clonotype has only a few counts. This sequence joins TRBV11-2 and TRBJ2-7; D ambiguous. Germline values: CDR1 SGHAT, CDR2 FQNNGV. V was clipped by 4 bases and J by 0 bases, with 13 bases between them. CDR3 size: 15 residues. Here the CDR3 DNA reads TGTGCCAGCAGCTCCGTTGATAGCAGCTCCTACGAGCAGTACTTC. Its protein is CASSSVDSSSYEQYF.

This clonotype turned up a few times. The genes are TRBV6-2 or TRBV6-3 and TRBJ2-7; no clear D gene. The CDR3 contains 15 residues. Germline V CDR1 and CDR2: MNHEY, SVGEGT. V lost 10 bases and J lost 3, with 22 bases in between. Written as DNA, the CDR3 is TGTGCCACTTGTAGGAGAGGTGCGACCATCTACGAGCAGTACTTC. Its translation is CATCRRGATIYEQYF.

The V gene is TRBV7-9, the J gene TRBJ2-1; D may be TRBD2 (6 bases). The ends were cut back, 4 bases at V and 0 bases at J, with 7 bases in the middle. The length of the CDR3 is 14 residues. Germline CDR1 reads SEHNR; CDR2 reads FQNEAQ (reference sequence). CDR3 in amino acids: CASSWGDSYNEQFF. The CDR3 nucleotides read TGTGCCAGCAGCTGGGGGGACTCCTACAATGAGCAGTTCTTC.

The chain links TRBV2 to TRBJ2-1; the D gene is possibly TRBD1 (6 bases). Germline CDR1 is SNHLY and CDR2 is FYNNEI. The CDR3 covers 17 residues. Trimming removed 8 bases from V and 6 bases from J, with 26 bases in between. The CDR3 DNA sequence: TGTGCCAGCGGCTTCAAGTCGGGGACACATATGGCCAATGAGCAGTTCTTC. Translating gives CASGFKSGTHMANEQFF.

This clonotype was observed many times. J is TRBJ2-3 and V is TRBV7-9; 9 nucleotides agree with TRBD1. The CDR3 runs 16 residues. The germline CDR1 and CDR2 sequences are SEHNR and FQNEAQ (reference sequence). With 4 bases clipped from V and 6 bases from J, the junction kept 11 bases outside the gene matches. The chain's CDR3 is CASSYQNRGPYDTQYF. As DNA, the CDR3 is TGTGCCAGCAGCTACCAGAACAGGGGGCCGTACGATACGCAGTATTTT.

This clonotype was counted ten times or more. CDR3 nucleotides: TGTGCCAGCAGCCAAGAATGGCGGGTGCCCCTCACGCAGACAGATACGCAGTATTTT. It specifies CASSQEWRVPLTQTDTQYF. V is TRBV3-1 and J is TRBJ2-3; D might be TRBD2 (5 bases). This CDR3 region has 19 residues. Germline V lookup: CDR1 LGHDT, CDR2 YNNKEL (reference sequence). Trimming cost V 0 bases and J 3 bases, with 22 bases left between them.

This clonotype was detected only a few times. V usage is TRBV12-3 or TRBV12-4 and J usage is TRBJ2-1; 9 bases agree with TRBD2. The CDR3 consists of 15 residues. V was clipped by 3 bases and J by 9 bases; unmatched bases: 9. CDR3: CASSLGGRAEVEQFF. The CDR3 nucleotides read TGTGCCAGCAGTTTGGGCGGGAGGGCCGAGGTTGAGCAGTTCTTC.

To note about this clonotype: At one of its ends the junction is not consistent with the germline gene, which may arise from a read error. The CDR3 nucleotides are TGTGCCAGCAGTCAGGGGAACGCCGGGGAGCTGTTTTTT. Translated: CASSQGNAGELFF. V gene TRBV6-1 combines with J gene TRBJ2-2; TRBD1 is a possible D gene (6 bases). Germline CDR1 MNHNS, CDR2 SASEGT. The CDR3 spans 13 residues.

The chain couples TRBV9 to TRBJ2-7; a possible D gene is TRBD2 (5 bases). This CDR3 spans 15 amino acids. V lost 0 bases and J 3 bases, leaving 13 bases between the germline ends. Germline lookup yields CDR1 SGDLS and CDR2 YYNGEE. The CDR3 loop is CASSVGSGILYEQYF. CDR3 coding DNA: TGTGCCAGCAGCGTAGGATCGGGGATCCTCTACGAGCAGTACTTC.

The sample holds a few counts of this clonotype. V and J are TRBV9 and TRBJ2-3, with D tentatively TRBD2 (6 bases). Germline V gene sequence: CDR1 SGDLS, CDR2 YYNGEE. The CDR3 sequence is 14 residues long. The V end lost 6 bases, the J end lost 2 bases, and 13 bases lay between the germline ends. The CDR3 loop reads CASTVGGYTDTQYF. In DNA, the CDR3 is TGTGCCAGCACCGTGGGAGGCTACACAGATACGCAGTATTTT.

The DNA of the CDR3 is TGCGCCAGCAGCCGGGGCCTTGGCAATGAGCAGTTCTTC. Encoded protein: CASSRGLGNEQFF. The J gene is TRBJ2-1, the V gene TRBV4-3, with a possible D match to TRBD1 (5 bases). Trimming stripped 4 bases from V and 6 bases from J, with 10 bases between. This CDR3 region has 13 residues. The V gene's germline CDR1 is LGHNA and CDR2 YSLEER.

This chain connects TRBV6-1 to TRBJ1-2; 7 bases match TRBD1. The V segment lost 4 bases and the J segment 5 bases; nucleotides outside the gene matches: 7. In germline, CDR1 is MNHNS, CDR2 SASEGT. The CDR3 is made up of 14 amino acids. The CDR3 protein is CASSGTGTVYGYTF. CDR3 bases: TGTGCCAGCAGTGGGACAGGAACTGTATATGGCTACACCTTC.

The chain carries TRBV7-3 and TRBJ2-3; 9 positions agree with TRBD2. This CDR3 is built from 16 residues. The V gene's germline CDR1 is SGHTA and CDR2 FQGTGA. V trimming: 4 bases; J trimming: 5 bases; junction bases outside the gene matches: 10. The CDR3 DNA reads as TGTGCCAGCAGCTCCCTGGGTAGCGGGAGATTAGATACGCAGTATTTT. Its translation is CASSSLGSGRLDTQYF.

The sample holds a few counts of this clonotype. The CDR3 bases are TGCAGCGTTCGGGACAGGGAAGCTTTCTTT. This translates into CSVRDREAFF. This rearrangement joins TRBV29-1 to TRBJ1-1, with 8 positions matching TRBD1. Per the germline V gene, CDR1 is SQVTM and CDR2 is ANQGSEA. This CDR3 contains 10 residues. V was pared by 5 bases and J by 8 bases, with 1 base of the junction left unmatched.

This clonotype was seen a few times. V gene TRBV27 combines with J gene TRBJ2-7; TRBD1 is a possible D gene (7 bases). The CDR3 covers 15 residues. V was cut by 6 bases and J by 4 bases, with 19 bases left in between. Germline loops: CDR1 MNHEY, CDR2 SMNVEV (reference sequence). The CDR3 sequence: CASSFGQAGLYEQYF. The CDR3 DNA reads TGTGCCAGCAGCTTCGGACAGGCGGGGCTGTACGAGCAGTACTTC.

The chain is built from TRBV6-5 and TRBJ2-5; no reliable D call. The CDR3 extends over 11 amino acids. Germline CDR1 MNHEY, CDR2 SVGAGI. The ends were cut back, 8 bases at V and 5 bases at J, with 9 bases in the middle. This chain's CDR3 is CASGLWETQYF. The CDR3 coding sequence is TGTGCCAGCGGTCTATGGGAGACCCAGTACTTC.

The chain links TRBV15 to TRBJ2-1; a weak D match, TRBD2 (5 bases). The end of the DNA aligns better with TRBJ2-7, so the J call may be wrong. The CDR3 is made up of 13 amino acids. Germline V gene lookup returns CDR1 LNHNV and CDR2 YYDKDF (reference sequence). The CDR3 protein is CATTDRGSYEQYF. The CDR3 DNA follows: TGTGCCACTACCGACCGGGGCTCCTACGAGCAGTACTTC.

The sample holds many counts of this clonotype. V gene TRBV4-1 combines with J gene TRBJ2-2; TRBD2 aligns across 9 bases. J gave up 7 bases and V 2 bases, and 8 bases lay outside the gene matches. From germline, CDR1 is MGHRA and CDR2 YSYEKL. The CDR3 runs 16 residues. CDR3: CASSQRPGLAYGELFF. The CDR3 DNA reads TGCGCCAGCAGCCAACGGCCGGGACTAGCCTACGGGGAGCTGTTTTTT.

In its sample, this clonotype was seen a few times. The V gene is TRBV7-9, the J gene TRBJ2-2; perhaps TRBD2 as D (5 bases). The CDR3 sequence is 16 residues long. Germline V lookup: CDR1 SEHNR, CDR2 FQNEAQ (reference sequence). V lost 5 bases and J 6 bases, leaving 19 bases between the germline ends. The CDR3 here is CASSPNRGTRPGELFF. For the CDR3, the DNA is TGTGCCAGCAGCCCCAATCGAGGAACTAGGCCCGGGGAGCTGTTTTTT.

Only a few counts were recorded for this clonotype. The rearrangement joins TRBV25-1 to TRBJ1-6; D is unresolved. The CDR3 covers 16 residues. Trimming left V 3 bases short and J 10 bases short, with 19 bases between. CDR1 is MGHDK, CDR2 SYGVNS, per germline. The CDR3, as DNA: TGTGCCAGCAGTGAGTATCCAGGAATAACGAGGTCACCCCTCCACTTT. Protein sequence: CASSEYPGITRSPLHF. Filled out from reference TRBV25-1 and TRBJ1-6, the complete variable domain reads EADIYQTPRYLVIGTGKKITLECSQTMGHDKMYWYQQDPGMELHLIHYSYGVNSTEKGDLSSESTVSRIRTEHFPLTLESARPSHTSQYLCASSEYPGITRSPLHFGNGTRLTVT.

By share, this clonotype counts as medium-sized (0.01 to 0.1%). J is TRBJ2-7 and V is TRBV27; 8 positions agree with TRBD1. Germline V gene data show CDR1 as MNHEY and CDR2 as SMNVEV (reference sequence). This CDR3 has 14 amino acids. With 4 bases clipped from V and 5 bases from J, the junction kept 7 bases outside the gene matches. The CDR3 DNA reads TGTGCCAGCAGTTCGTGGACAGGGACCGACGAGCAGTACTTC. It yields the protein CASSSWTGTDEQYF.